These T cell receptor beta chains were read from a single sample in a study of multiple sclerosis patients with progressive multifocal leukoencephalopathy. The protocol was immunoSEQ multiplex PCR, while the TCRdb copy is restricted to in-frame clones and leaves out a portion. This table has approximately 31,000 clones, around nine tenths appearing once. The sequencing input was PBMCs. All receptors come from a human donor with multiple sclerosis. The CDR3 runs from the conserved cysteine through the conserved F or W.

TRBV9 CASSVAQSPNSPLHF
TRBV28 CASSFGRQFQPQHF
TRBV5-1 CASSADWVYEQYF
TRBV6-5 CASSPDRWMGQFF
TRBV5-1 CASSYLAGATDTQYF
TRBV19 CASSIVRVGQPQHF
TRBV6-1 CASSVTGTGLAWGMNTEAFF
TRBV7-2 CASSRRGPGGRGELFF
TRBV6-5 CASRPPGTRNYEQYF
TRBV2 CASSGLAGAGEQFF
TRBV6-5 CASRESQGYGYTF
TRBV19 CASSGPGRVKDTQYF
TRBV5-1 CASSRDTGSGNTIYF
TRBV5-1 CASSPRSYNEQFF
TRBV20-1 CSAREGETQYF
TRBV6-5 CASSPLQLLNTEAFF
TRBV27 CASRGLAGQGRELFF
TRBV27 CASSFTGSVGKLFF
TRBV19 CASSSRQGAAEKLFF
TRBV4-2 CASSQGGQGGAYEQYF
TRBV10-3 CAIGGGANQPQHF
TRBV6-5 CASSRYVYNEQFF